Presented here are 5 T cell receptor beta chains from one specimen sequenced in a study of technical replicates of blood from a handful of donors. Sequencing used immunoSEQ multiplex PCR; TCRdb keeps in-frame clones, though not all of them. The table has about 90,000 clones, around 94% seen once. Specimen: T cells isolated from PBMCs. The receptor source for this set is a human donor in good health.

The chain uses TRBV7-2 and TRBJ1-1; D perhaps matches TRBD1 (6 bases). The CDR3 contains 15 residues. Germline V CDR1 and CDR2: SGHTA, FQGNSA. Deletions cut 3 bases from V and 0 bases from J, with 11 bases between. The CDR3 protein is CASSFSTGLNTEAFF. The CDR3 coding sequence is TGTGCCAGCAGCTTTTCGACAGGACTGAACACTGAAGCTTTCTTT.

This chain connects TRBV19 to TRBJ1-5; D remains unclear. The germline gives CDR1 LNHDA, CDR2 SQIVND (reference sequence). This CDR3 contains 15 residues. Trimming shortened V by 8 bases and J by 4 bases, and 18 bases separated the two germline ends. The CDR3 loop is CASSMEGDWNQPQHF. DNA of the CDR3: TGTGCCAGTTCAATGGAGGGAGATTGGAATCAGCCCCAGCATTTT.

This clone was seen once. The chain couples TRBV9 to TRBJ1-2; 9 bases agree with TRBD1. Losses at the gene ends were 7 bases for V and 2 bases for J; bases not matched to a gene: 6. Germline loops: CDR1 SGDLS, CDR2 YYNGEE. This CDR3 contains 14 residues. The CDR3 reads CASSGQGLNYGYTF. The CDR3 coding sequence is TGTGCCAGCTCGGGACAGGGATTAAACTATGGCTACACCTTC.

The table lists this clone with many counts. The rearrangement joins TRBV9 to TRBJ2-1, with a weak D call TRBD2 (5 bases). With 2 bases removed from V and 6 bases from J, the gap between germline ends came to 15 bases. This CDR3 has 15 amino acids. Germline lookup yields CDR1 SGDLS and CDR2 YYNGEE. Here the CDR3 DNA reads TGTGCCAGCAGCGTCGGTCTAAGCCGGGGCAATGAGCAGTTCTTC. Its translation: CASSVGLSRGNEQFF.

The V call is TRBV5-6, the J call TRBJ2-2, with 8 bases identical to TRBD2. Germline V gene lookup returns CDR1 SGHDT and CDR2 YYEEEE. The CDR3 is 17 residues long. Trimming took 0 bases from V and 3 from J; bases not matched to a gene: 7. CDR3 bases: TGTGCCAGCAGCTTGGACGGACTAGCCCTCGACACCGGGGAGCTGTTTTTT. Translating gives CASSLDGLALDTGELFF.